This T cell receptor (beta chain) appears in the sequencing data of a study of blood T cell repertoires in COVID-19. Clones were sequenced by immunoSEQ multiplex PCR, and TCRdb holds only the in-frame ones, with some missing. This sample carries 150,000 to 170,000 clones, roughly four fifths of them seen once, and the ten largest clones take 3.7%. Deletions cut 0 bases from V and 3 bases from J, with 11 bases between. In germline, CDR1 is MNHNY, CDR2 SVGAGI (reference sequence). This CDR3 comprises 15 residues. The receptor was isolated from an elderly woman with acute or convalescent COVID-19. The V gene is TRBV6-6, the J gene TRBJ2-5; D is possibly TRBD2 (6 bases). The sequenced sample consisted of peripheral blood. The CDR3 sequence is CASSYSRPGEETQYF. The DNA of the CDR3 is TGTGCCAGCAGTTACTCGAGACCGGGGGAAGAGACCCAGTACTTC.